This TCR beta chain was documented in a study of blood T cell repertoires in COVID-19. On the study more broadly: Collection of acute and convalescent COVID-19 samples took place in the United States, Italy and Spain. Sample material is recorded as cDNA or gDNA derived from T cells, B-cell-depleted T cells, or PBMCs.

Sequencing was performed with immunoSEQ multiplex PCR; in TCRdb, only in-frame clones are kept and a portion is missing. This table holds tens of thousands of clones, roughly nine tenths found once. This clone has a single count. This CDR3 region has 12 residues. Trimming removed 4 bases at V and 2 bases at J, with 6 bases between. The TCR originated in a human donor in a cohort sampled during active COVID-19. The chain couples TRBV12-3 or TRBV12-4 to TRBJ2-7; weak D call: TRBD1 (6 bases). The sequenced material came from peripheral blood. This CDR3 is CASSSGAYEQYF. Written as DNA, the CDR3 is TGTGCCAGCAGTTCAGGGGCCTACGAGCAGTACTTC.